The present TCR beta chain was sequenced within a study of neoadjuvant anti-PD-1 for oral cavity cancer. V gave up 7 bases and J gave up 3 bases, with 20 bases separating them. Germline-derived CDR1 and CDR2 are LGHNA and YNFKEQ. CDR3 length equals 16 residues. Profiled with immunoSEQ multiplex PCR; TCRdb holds only in-frame clones, not every one. The top ten hold over 3% of the sample, which has tens of thousands of clones, roughly four fifths seen once. The starting material was PBMCs, obtained before nivolumab (anti-PD-1) treatment. The chain combines TRBV4-2 with TRBJ2-3, with D possibly TRBD2 on 6 matching bases. This receptor was identified in a person between 40 and 80 years old with oral cavity squamous cell carcinoma. CDR3 residues: CASKIADTSGTDTQYF. CDR3 in DNA: TGTGCCAGCAAGATAGCGGATACATCAGGGACAGATACGCAGTATTTT.